This T cell receptor (beta chain) is drawn from a study of blood T cell repertoires in COVID-19. This CDR3 contains 16 residues. J gave up 8 bases and V 3 bases, and 11 bases lay outside the gene matches. Per germline, CDR1 SGHDT and CDR2 YYEEEE. The authors' processing: Reference gene primer amplification gave nucleated cell count estimates. TCRdb's copy holds only in-frame clones and misses some; the assay was immunoSEQ multiplex PCR. The V and J calls and the clone size are those of that table, but D and trimming were determined from the DNA. The profile shows 250,000 to 350,000 clones, about 89% of them singletons. Participants came from roughly 23 US areas, aged about 18 to 89 years. Participant-given clinical history determined each cohort assignment. Cohort 3 recovered donors had two negative PCRs, clearance, or symptom resolution.

The sample taken for sequencing was PBMCs or T cells enriched from blood (not recorded which). The sequence was obtained from a woman aged 30 to 39 who had recovered from COVID-19. The genes are TRBV5-6 and TRBJ1-2; 12 bases fit TRBD1. CDR3 DNA: TGTGCCAGCAGCTACGGGACAGGGGGCATAAGAGAAGGCTACACCTTC. It specifies CASSYGTGGIREGYTF.